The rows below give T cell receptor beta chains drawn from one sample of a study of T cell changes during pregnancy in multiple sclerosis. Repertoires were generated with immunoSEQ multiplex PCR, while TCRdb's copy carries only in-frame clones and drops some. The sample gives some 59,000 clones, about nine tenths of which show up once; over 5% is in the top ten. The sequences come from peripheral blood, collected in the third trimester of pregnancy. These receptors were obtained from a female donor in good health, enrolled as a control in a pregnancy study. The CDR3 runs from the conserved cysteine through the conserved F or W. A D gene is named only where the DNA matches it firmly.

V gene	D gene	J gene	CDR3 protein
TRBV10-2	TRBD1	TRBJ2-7	CASSGTGNWEQYF
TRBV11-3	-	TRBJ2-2	CASSHVPGANTGELFF
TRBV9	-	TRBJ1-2	CASSPGLSDGYGYTF
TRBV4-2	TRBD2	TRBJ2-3	CASSQFLAGVGTDTQYF
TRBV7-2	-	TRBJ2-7	CASSFGTTITYEQYF
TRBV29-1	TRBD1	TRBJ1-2	CSVGQGAFGYTF
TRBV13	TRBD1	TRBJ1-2	CASSSARDRPSGYTF
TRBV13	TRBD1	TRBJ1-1	CASSLPLTGGSTEAFF
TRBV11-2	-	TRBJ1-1	CASSFRGFGTEAFF
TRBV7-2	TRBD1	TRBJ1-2	CASSSRDRGYAYTF
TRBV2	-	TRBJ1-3	CASSAGTSGNTIYF
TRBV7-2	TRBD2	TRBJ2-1	CASSPRLAGVYNEQFF
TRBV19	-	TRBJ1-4	CASSAGEAHVEKLFF
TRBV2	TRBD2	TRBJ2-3	CASSEEDLAAGFTDTQYF
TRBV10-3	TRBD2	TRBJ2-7	CAIRDSLGTSGRGEQYF
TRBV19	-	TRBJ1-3	CASSLVQGPGGNTIYF
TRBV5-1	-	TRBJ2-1	CASSDVGVDEQFF
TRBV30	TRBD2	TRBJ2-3	CAWGGGGDTQYF
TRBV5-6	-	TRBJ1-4	CASSSGETNEKLFF
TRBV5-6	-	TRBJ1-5	CASSLVSGPQHF
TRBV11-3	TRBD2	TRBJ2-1	CASRGGGAVNEQFF
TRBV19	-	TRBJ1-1	CASGERVLLNTEAFF
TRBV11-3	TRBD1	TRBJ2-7	CASSWGQGYEQYF
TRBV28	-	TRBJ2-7	CASSLSLYEQYF
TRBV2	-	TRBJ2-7	CASSEARRTLRGEQYF
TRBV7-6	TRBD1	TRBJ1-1	CASSQSGGGSEAFF
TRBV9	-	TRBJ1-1	CASSDRLNTEAFF
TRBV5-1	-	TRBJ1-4	CASSLVGRVEEKLFF
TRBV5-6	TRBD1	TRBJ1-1	CASSIGGPEAFF